Below, 12 T cell receptor beta chains from the same sample are listed, as sequenced in a study of cytomegalovirus exposure and HLA in healthy donors. The PCR made use of 60 Vbeta and 13 Jbeta primers. Generated by immunoSEQ multiplex PCR, the TCRdb table keeps only in-frame clones and is missing some. The sample holds 150,000 to 200,000 clones. The source material was PBMCs. Every receptor here comes from a woman between 55 and 75 years old in good health and CMV-seronegative.

The chain has TRBV7-8 and TRBJ2-3, with D unclear. The CDR3 contains 16 residues. V lost 1 base and J lost 4, with 15 bases in between. Per germline, CDR1 SGHVS and CDR2 FQNEAQ. CDR3 sequence reads: CASSLGFARISDTQYF. CDR3 nucleotides: TGTGCCAGCAGCTTAGGGTTTGCTAGGATTTCAGATACGCAGTATTTT.

This chain connects TRBV7-3 to TRBJ2-1; D not certain. Germline CDR1 and CDR2: SGHTA and FQGTGA. V was cut by 2 bases and J by 6 bases, with 11 bases left in between. The CDR3 has 14 residues. The CDR3 sequence is CASSLGYDTNEQFF. As DNA, the CDR3 is TGTGCCAGCAGCTTAGGCTACGACACCAATGAGCAGTTCTTC.

V usage is TRBV6-6 and J usage is TRBJ1-1; unclear D gene. Germline values: CDR1 MNHNY, CDR2 SVGAGI (reference sequence). The CDR3 covers 13 residues. With 7 bases removed from V and 3 bases from J, the gap between germline ends came to 12 bases. The CDR3 sequence is CASNILPDTEAFF. The CDR3 DNA follows: TGTGCCAGCAACATTCTGCCCGACACTGAAGCTTTCTTT.

V usage is TRBV4-1 and J usage is TRBJ2-7; weak D call: TRBD2 (6 bases). The CDR3 contains 15 residues. Germline CDR1 and CDR2: MGHRA and YSYEKL. The germline V and J ends were trimmed by 0 bases and 3 bases, with 12 bases remaining between them. CDR3 sequence: CASSQERLARYEQYF. Here the CDR3 DNA reads TGCGCCAGCAGCCAAGAAAGGCTAGCGCGCTACGAGCAGTACTTC.

V is TRBV2 and J is TRBJ2-4, with a possible D match to TRBD2 (5 bases). Germline V lookup: CDR1 SNHLY, CDR2 FYNNEI. V was cut by 1 base and J by 0 bases, with 16 bases left in between. The CDR3 is made up of 18 amino acids. The CDR3 nucleotides are TGTGCCAGCAGTGAAGAGGTCCGAGGAGGAATAGCCAAAAACATTCAGTACTTC. Translating it yields CASSEEVRGGIAKNIQYF. The full variable domain, in which reference TRBV2 and TRBJ2-4 provide the parts outside the CDR3, is EPEVTQTPSHQVTQMGQEVILRCVPISNHLYFYWYRQILGQKVEFLVSFYNNEISEKSEIFDDQFSVERPDGSNFTLKIRSTKLEDSAMYFCASSEEVRGGIAKNIQYFGAGTRLSVL.

The V and J genes are TRBV4-1 and TRBJ1-4; 7 positions match TRBD1. The CDR3 is made up of 16 amino acids. V shed 3 bases, J shed 0 bases, and the junction held 4 bases outside the gene matches. Germline V gives CDR1 MGHRA, CDR2 YSYEKL. The CDR3 loop is CASSQTGRATNEKLFF. Written as DNA, the CDR3 is TGCGCCAGCAGCCAGACAGGGCGTGCAACTAATGAAAAACTGTTTTTT.

This CDR3 reads CASSEYPGQGIAEQYF. The CDR3 bases are TGTGCCAGCAGTGAATACCCGGGACAGGGTATCGCCGAGCAGTACTTC. This chain uses TRBV6-1 with TRBJ2-7, with 9 positions matching TRBD1. Trimming at V came to 2 bases and at J to 6 bases, leaving 11 bases not matched to a gene. Germline V gene lookup returns CDR1 MNHNS and CDR2 SASEGT. This CDR3 comprises 16 residues.

The genes are TRBV4-1 and TRBJ2-5, with D perhaps TRBD2 (5 bases). Trimming cost V 5 bases and J 5 bases, with 12 bases left between them. CDR1 and CDR2 from the germline V gene are MGHRA and YSYEKL. There are 13 residues in the CDR3. The CDR3 is CASSGDTSETQYF. For the CDR3, the DNA is TGCGCCAGCAGCGGAGACACTAGTGAGACCCAGTACTTC.

The chain carries TRBV11-1 and TRBJ2-5, with TRBD2 identical over 13 bases. Germline CDR1 SGHAT, CDR2 FQDESV (reference sequence). J gave up 2 bases and V 4 bases, and 4 bases lay outside the gene matches. The CDR3 runs 16 residues. CDR3: CASSWTSGRRQETQYF. The CDR3 DNA sequence: TGTGCCAGCAGCTGGACTAGCGGGAGAAGGCAAGAGACCCAGTACTTC.

The chain joins TRBV7-2 to TRBJ1-5, with D possibly matching TRBD1 (6 bases). The CDR3 has 14 amino acids. Trimming took 5 bases from V and 2 from J, leaving 10 bases between them. Germline V gene lookup returns CDR1 SGHTA and CDR2 FQGNSA. This CDR3 reads CASSTRTGNQPQHF. The CDR3 nucleotides are TGTGCCAGCAGCACGCGGACAGGCAATCAGCCCCAGCATTTT.

The chain carries TRBV9 and TRBJ2-5; 9 bases agree with TRBD2. The germline V gene encodes CDR1 SGDLS and CDR2 YYNGEE. The CDR3 contains 14 residues. Unmatched junction bases numbered 2, after V lost 0 bases and J lost 5 bases. CDR3 sequence reads: CASSVASGGETQYF. CDR3 bases: TGTGCCAGCAGCGTAGCGAGCGGGGGGGAGACCCAGTACTTC.

V and J are TRBV5-8 and TRBJ2-5; D is ambiguous. This CDR3 contains 12 residues. V was shortened by 3 bases and J by 4 bases, with 7 bases between the two germline ends. CDR1 is SGHTS and CDR2 is YDEGEE in the germline V gene. CDR3 region: CASSSPGETQYF. CDR3 DNA: TGTGCCAGCAGCTCCCCGGGAGAGACCCAGTACTTC.